This T cell receptor beta chain was sequenced in a study of Ad26.COV2.S vaccination and SARS-CoV-2 variants. The study's findings and limits: With respect to non-spike TCR breadth, vaccine and placebo recipients were similar. Substantial breadth in spike-specific CD8+ and CD4+ T cell responses was reportedly seen after vaccination.

V lost 10 bases, J lost 0 bases, and 13 bases lay in between. There are 13 residues in the CDR3. Germline loops: CDR1 MDHEN, CDR2 SYDVKM. As to this clone: Its antigen is currently unknown.

Sample treatment: 15 to 20 received Ad26.COV2.S at low or high dose, single or two shots; roughly 5 received placebo; per-sample allocation not given. Sampling took place 63 days after the first vaccine or placebo injection. Wuhan-strain spike was delivered by a replication-incompetent Ad26 vector. The data were produced by immunoSEQ multiplex PCR, yet TCRdb's version contains in-frame clones alone and is incomplete. The table has under 500,000 clones, approximately 90% seen once. The specimen was peripheral blood, collected in a trial of Ad26.COV2.S vaccine versus placebo. The chain employs TRBV28 and TRBJ2-7; no definite D call. The receptor was derived from a person aged 18-65 years who received the Ad26.COV2.S COVID-19 vaccine or a placebo. The CDR3 bases are TGTGCCACCAAAATGGTTAGCTCCTACGAGCAGTACTTC. Translation gives CATKMVSSYEQYF. The whole variable domain, filled in from reference TRBV28 and TRBJ2-7, reads DVKVTQSSRYLVKRTGEKVFLECVQDMDHENMFWYRQDPGLGLRLIYFSYDVKMKEKGDIPEGYSVSREKKERFSLILESASTNQTSMYLCATKMVSSYEQYFGPGTRLTVT.